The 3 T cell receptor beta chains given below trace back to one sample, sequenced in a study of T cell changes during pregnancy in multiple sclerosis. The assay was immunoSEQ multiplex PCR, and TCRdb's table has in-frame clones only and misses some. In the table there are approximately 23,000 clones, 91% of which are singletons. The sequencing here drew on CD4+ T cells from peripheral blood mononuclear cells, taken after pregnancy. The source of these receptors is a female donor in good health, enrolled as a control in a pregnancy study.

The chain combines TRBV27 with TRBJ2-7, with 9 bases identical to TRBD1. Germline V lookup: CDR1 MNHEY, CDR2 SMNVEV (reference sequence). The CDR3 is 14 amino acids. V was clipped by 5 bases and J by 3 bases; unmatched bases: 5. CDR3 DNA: TGTGCCAGCAGTAAAGACAGGGGGAGCTACGAGCAGTACTTC. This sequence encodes CASSKDRGSYEQYF.

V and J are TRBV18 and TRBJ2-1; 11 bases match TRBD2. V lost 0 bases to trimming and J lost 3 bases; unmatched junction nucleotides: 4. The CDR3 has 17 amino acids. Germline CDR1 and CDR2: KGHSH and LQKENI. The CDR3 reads CASSPPNSGGVYNEQFF. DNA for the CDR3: TGTGCCAGCTCACCACCAAATAGCGGGGGGGTCTACAATGAGCAGTTCTTC.

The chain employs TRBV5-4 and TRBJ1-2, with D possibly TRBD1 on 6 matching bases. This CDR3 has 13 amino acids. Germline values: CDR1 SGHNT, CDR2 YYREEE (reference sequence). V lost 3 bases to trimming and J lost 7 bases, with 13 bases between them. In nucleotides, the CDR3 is TGTGCCAGCAGCTCGGAACAGGGCTTTGGCTACACCTTC. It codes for CASSSEQGFGYTF.